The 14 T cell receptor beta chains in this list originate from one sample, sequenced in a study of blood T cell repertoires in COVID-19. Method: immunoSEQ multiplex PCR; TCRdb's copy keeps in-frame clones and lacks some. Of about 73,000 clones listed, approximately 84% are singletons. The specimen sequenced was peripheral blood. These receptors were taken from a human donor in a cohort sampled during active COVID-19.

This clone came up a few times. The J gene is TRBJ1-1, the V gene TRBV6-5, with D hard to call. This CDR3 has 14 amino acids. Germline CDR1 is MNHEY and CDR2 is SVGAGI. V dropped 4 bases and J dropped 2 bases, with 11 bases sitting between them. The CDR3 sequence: CASSWSSENTEAFF. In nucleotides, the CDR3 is TGTGCCAGCAGTTGGTCCAGCGAAAACACTGAAGCTTTCTTT.

The CDR3 sequence: CASSLWFSFQGAGTEAFF. The DNA of the CDR3 is TGTGCCAGCAGTTTATGGTTTTCGTTTCAGGGGGCGGGCACTGAAGCTTTCTTT. The chain is built from TRBV27 and TRBJ1-1; 8 bases match TRBD1. The CDR3 length is 18 residues. CDR1 is MNHEY and CDR2 is SMNVEV in the germline V gene (reference sequence). The V segment lost 1 base and the J segment 4 bases; nucleotides outside the gene matches: 14.

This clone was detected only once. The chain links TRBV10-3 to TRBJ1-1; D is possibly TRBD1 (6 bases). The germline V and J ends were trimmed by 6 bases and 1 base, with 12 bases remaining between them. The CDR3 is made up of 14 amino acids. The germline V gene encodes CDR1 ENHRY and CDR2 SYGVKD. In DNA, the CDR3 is TGTGCCATCAGCAGGGACACAGGGAACACTGAAGCTTTCTTT. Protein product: CAISRDTGNTEAFF.

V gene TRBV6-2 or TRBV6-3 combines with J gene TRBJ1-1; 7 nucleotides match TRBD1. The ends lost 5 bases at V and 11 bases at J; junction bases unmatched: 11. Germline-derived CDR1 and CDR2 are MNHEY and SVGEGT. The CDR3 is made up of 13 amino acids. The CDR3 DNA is TGTGCCAGCAGTCGCGGACAGGTCGCTTGGGCTTTCTTT. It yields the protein CASSRGQVAWAFF.

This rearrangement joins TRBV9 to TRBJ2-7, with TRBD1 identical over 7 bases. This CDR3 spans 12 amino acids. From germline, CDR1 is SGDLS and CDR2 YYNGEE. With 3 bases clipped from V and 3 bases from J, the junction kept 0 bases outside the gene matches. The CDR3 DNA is TGTGCCAGCAGCGGGACAGGCTACGAGCAGTACTTC. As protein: CASSGTGYEQYF.

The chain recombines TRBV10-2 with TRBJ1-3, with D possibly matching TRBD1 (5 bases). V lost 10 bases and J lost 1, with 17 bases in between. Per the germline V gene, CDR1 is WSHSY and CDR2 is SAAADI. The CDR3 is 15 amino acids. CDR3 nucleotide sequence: TGCGCCACCACCATCTGGGGGAGGTCTGGAAACACCATATATTTT. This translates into CATTIWGRSGNTIYF.

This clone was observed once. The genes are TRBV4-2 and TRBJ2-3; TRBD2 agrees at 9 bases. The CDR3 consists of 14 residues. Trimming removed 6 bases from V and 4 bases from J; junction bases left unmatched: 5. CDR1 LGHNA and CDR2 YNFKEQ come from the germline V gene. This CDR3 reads CASRGGGAADTQYF. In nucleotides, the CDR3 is TGTGCCAGCAGAGGCGGGGGGGCAGCAGATACGCAGTATTTT.

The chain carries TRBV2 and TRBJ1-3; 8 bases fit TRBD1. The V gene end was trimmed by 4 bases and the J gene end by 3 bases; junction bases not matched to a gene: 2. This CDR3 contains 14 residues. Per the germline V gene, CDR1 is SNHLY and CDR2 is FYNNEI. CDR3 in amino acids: CASSVTGVGNTIYF. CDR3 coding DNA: TGTGCCAGCAGTGTGACAGGGGTTGGAAACACCATATATTTT.

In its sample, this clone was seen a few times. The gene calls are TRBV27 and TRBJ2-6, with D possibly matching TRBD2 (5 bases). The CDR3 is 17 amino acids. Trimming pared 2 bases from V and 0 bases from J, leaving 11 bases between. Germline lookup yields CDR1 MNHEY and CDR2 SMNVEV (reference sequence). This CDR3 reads CASSLEGASSGANVLTF. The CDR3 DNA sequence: TGTGCCAGCAGTTTAGAGGGCGCCAGCTCTGGGGCCAACGTCCTGACTTTC.

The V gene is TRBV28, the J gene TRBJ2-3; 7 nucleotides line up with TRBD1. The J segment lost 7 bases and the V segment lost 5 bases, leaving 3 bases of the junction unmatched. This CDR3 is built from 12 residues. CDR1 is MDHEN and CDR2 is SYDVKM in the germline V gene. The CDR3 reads CASSRDSYTQYF. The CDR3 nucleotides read TGTGCCAGCAGTAGGGACAGCTATACGCAGTATTTT.

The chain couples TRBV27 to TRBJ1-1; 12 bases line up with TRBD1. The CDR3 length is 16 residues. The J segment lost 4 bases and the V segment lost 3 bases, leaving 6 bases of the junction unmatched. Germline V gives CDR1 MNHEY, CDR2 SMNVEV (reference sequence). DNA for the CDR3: TGTGCCAGCAGTTTCTTAGGGACAGGGGGCGGCACTGAAGCTTTCTTT. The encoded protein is CASSFLGTGGGTEAFF.

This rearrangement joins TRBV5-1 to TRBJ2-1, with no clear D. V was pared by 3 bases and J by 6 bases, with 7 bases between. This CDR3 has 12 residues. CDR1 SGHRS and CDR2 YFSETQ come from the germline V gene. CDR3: CASSSLFNEQFF. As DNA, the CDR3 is TGCGCCAGCAGCTCCCTTTTCAATGAGCAGTTCTTC.

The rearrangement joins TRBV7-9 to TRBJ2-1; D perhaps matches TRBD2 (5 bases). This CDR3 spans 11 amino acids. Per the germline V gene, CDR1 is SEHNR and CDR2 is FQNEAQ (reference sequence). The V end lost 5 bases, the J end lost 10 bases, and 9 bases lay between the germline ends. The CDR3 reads CASSLGEEQFF. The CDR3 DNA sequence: TGTGCCAGCAGCCTCGGGGAGGAGCAGTTCTTC.

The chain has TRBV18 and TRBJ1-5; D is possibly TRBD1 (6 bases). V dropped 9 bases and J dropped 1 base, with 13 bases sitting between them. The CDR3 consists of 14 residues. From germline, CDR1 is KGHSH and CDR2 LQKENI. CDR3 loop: CASTGTRSNQPQHF. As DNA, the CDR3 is TGTGCCAGTACCGGGACACGGAGCAATCAGCCCCAGCATTTT.